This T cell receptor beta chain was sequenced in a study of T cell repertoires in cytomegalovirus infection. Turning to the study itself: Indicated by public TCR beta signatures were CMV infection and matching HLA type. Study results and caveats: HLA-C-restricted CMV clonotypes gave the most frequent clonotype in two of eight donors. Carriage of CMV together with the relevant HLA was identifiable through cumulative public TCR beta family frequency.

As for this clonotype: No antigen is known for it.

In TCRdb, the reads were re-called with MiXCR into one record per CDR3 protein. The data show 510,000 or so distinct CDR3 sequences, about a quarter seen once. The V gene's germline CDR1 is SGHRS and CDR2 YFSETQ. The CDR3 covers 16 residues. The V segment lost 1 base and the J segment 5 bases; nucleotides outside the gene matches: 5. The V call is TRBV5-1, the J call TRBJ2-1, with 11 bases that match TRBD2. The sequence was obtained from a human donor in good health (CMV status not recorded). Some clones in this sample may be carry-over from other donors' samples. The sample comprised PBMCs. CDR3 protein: CASSLWIAGGHNEQFF. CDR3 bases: TGCGCCAGCAGCTTGTGGATAGCGGGAGGGCACAATGAGCAGTTCTTC.